A single sample gave rise to the 3 T cell receptor beta chains below, sequenced in a study of shared clonotypes between healthy human individuals (dated by TCRdb to the early 2020s). Receptor amplification or capture employed the immunoSEQ multiplex PCR assay. This is the immuneACCESS table as TCRdb keeps it, with only in-frame sequences that have V and J called. A part of the clones is gone; compared with another copy, unresolved V genes explain less than half, and the rest is unexplained. The sample table shows over 950,000 clones, and roughly 80% are seen once. The ten largest clonotypes hold almost 0.9% of the sample. The specimen was memory CD4+ T cells from PBMCs. Taken with the paper, the label for cell subset or site translates to: CD45RA-negative fraction. Receptor source: a man aged 18 to 30 in good health. Some clones in this sample may be carry-over from other donors' samples.

The V gene is TRBV5-1, the J gene TRBJ2-7; 12 bases line up with TRBD2. The ends lost 4 bases at V and 3 bases at J; junction bases unmatched: 11. The CDR3 loop spans 17 amino acids. CDR1 is SGHRS and CDR2 is YFSETQ in the germline V gene. CDR3 bases: TGCGCCAGCAGCCCCTTGACTAGCGGGGGAGGAGGCTACGAGCAGTACTTC. Translated, it gives CASSPLTSGGGGYEQYF.

The gene calls are TRBV7-8 and TRBJ2-5; 8 nucleotides line up with TRBD2. J lost 5 bases, V lost 4 bases, and 9 bases had no gene match. The CDR3 sequence is 15 residues long. Germline V lookup: CDR1 SGHVS, CDR2 FQNEAQ. CDR3 protein: CASSSPVGGRETQYF. The CDR3 bases are TGTGCCAGCAGCTCCCCTGTCGGCGGGAGGGAGACCCAGTACTTC.

This clone was counted between two and nine times. The chain recombines TRBV14 with TRBJ2-7; D is unclear. The CDR3 extends over 11 amino acids. CDR1 is SGHDN, CDR2 FVKESK, per germline. Trimming left V 3 bases short and J 5 bases short, with 5 bases between. The CDR3 region is CASSQSHEQYF. The CDR3 coding sequence is TGTGCCAGCAGCCAGTCCCACGAGCAGTACTTC. The complete variable domain, with remaining parts taken from reference TRBV14 and TRBJ2-7, reads EAGVTQFPSHSVIEKGQTVTLRCDPISGHDNLYWYRRVMGKEIKFLLHFVKESKQDESGMPNNRFLAERTGGTYSTLKVQPAELEDSGVYFCASSQSHEQYFGPGTRLTVT.